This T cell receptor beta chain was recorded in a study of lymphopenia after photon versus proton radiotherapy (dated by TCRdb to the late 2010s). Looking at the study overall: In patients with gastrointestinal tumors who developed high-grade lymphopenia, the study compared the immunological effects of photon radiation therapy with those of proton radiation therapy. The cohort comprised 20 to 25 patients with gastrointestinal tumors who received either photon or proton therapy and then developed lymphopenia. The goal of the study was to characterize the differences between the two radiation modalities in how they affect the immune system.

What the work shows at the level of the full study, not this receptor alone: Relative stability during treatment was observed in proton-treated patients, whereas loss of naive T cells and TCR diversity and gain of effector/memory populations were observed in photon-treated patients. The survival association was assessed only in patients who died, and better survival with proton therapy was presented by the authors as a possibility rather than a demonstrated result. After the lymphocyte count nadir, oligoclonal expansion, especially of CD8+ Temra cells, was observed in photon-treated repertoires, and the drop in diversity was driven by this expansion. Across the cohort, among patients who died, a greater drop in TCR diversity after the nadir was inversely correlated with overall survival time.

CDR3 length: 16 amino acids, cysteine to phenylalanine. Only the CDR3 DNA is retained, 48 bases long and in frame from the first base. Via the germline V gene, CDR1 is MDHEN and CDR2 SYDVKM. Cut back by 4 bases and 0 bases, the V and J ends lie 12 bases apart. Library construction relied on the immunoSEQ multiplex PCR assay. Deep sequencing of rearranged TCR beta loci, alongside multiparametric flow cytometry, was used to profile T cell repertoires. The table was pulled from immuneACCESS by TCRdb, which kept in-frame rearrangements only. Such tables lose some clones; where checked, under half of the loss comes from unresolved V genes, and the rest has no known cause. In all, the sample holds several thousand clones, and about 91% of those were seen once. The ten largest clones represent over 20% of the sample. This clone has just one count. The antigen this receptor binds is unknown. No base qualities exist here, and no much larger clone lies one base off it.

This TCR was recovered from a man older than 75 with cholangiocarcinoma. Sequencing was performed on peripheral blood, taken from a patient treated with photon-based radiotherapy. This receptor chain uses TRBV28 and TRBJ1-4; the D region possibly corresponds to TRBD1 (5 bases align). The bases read TGTGCCAGCAGTTCCAGGGACCTAGCAACTAATGAAAAACTGTTTTTT. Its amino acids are CASSSRDLATNEKLFF.